One and the same sample provided the 9 T cell receptor beta chains below, sequenced in a study of blood T cells in healthy people across ages. It was with a sample-barcoded 5' primer and a J-beta primer mix that a second PCR of roughly 6 to 11 cycles was run. TCRdb re-called the 5' RACE reads through MiXCR, storing one row per CDR3 protein. The sample has around 800,000 distinct CDR3 sequences, about 47% seen once. The sequencing input was blood. The source is an elderly man in good health.

This clonotype showed up many times. This chain uses TRBV24-1 with TRBJ2-3; 10 bases map to TRBD2. Germline CDR1 reads KGHDR; CDR2 reads SFDVKD. The CDR3 runs 17 residues. The trim removed 0 bases at V and 0 bases at J, leaving 2 bases unmatched. CDR3 DNA sequence: TGTGCCACCAGTGATTTGACTAGCGGGATTAGCACAGATACGCAGTATTTT. Protein sequence: CATSDLTSGISTDTQYF.

The V call is TRBV6-2 or TRBV6-3, the J call TRBJ2-1, with 10 nucleotides matching TRBD1. CDR1 is MNHEY, CDR2 SVGEGT, per germline. Losses at the gene ends were 5 bases for V and 9 bases for J; bases not matched to a gene: 7. The CDR3 consists of 14 residues. The CDR3 region is CASSQGQGLSEQFF. The CDR3 DNA sequence: TGTGCCAGCAGTCAGGGACAGGGGTTGAGTGAGCAGTTCTTC.

A note on this clonotype: At one of its ends the junction is not consistent with the germline gene, which may arise from a read error. The genes are TRBV7-2 and TRBJ2-3; 7 bases are a match to TRBD2. The CDR3 extends over 16 amino acids. Germline lookup yields CDR1 SGHTA and CDR2 FQGNSA. CDR3 bases: TGTGCCAGCAACTTATCCTTCCCGGGACTATCAGATACGCAGTATTTT. Encoded protein: CASNLSFPGLSDTQYF.

The chain links TRBV5-6 to TRBJ2-1, with 7 nucleotides matching TRBD1. Germline V gene data show CDR1 as SGHDT and CDR2 as YYEEEE. CDR3 length: 15 residues. V was pared by 4 bases and J by 2 bases, with 6 bases of the junction left unmatched. This CDR3 is CASSRTGVTYNEQFF. CDR3 in DNA: TGTGCCAGCAGCAGGACAGGAGTAACCTACAATGAGCAGTTCTTC. Variable domain in full (rest from reference TRBV5-6 and TRBJ2-1): DAGVTQSPTHLIKTRGQQVTLRCSPKSGHDTVSWYQQALGQGPQFIFQYYEEEERQRGNFPDRFSGHQFPNYSSELNVNALLLGDSALYLCASSRTGVTYNEQFFGPGTRLTVL.

This clonotype was found a few times. The CDR3 DNA sequence: TGTGCCAGCATCGAGGGGGAGCGGGAGGCCCTTGGGGCCTACAATGAGCAGTTCTTC. Its protein product is CASIEGEREALGAYNEQFF. This rearrangement joins TRBV7-8 to TRBJ2-1; 9 nucleotides align to TRBD2. The CDR3 consists of 19 residues. The ends lost 7 bases at V and 2 bases at J; junction bases unmatched: 18. Germline-derived CDR1 and CDR2 are SGHVS and FQNEAQ.

A remark on this clonotype: A much larger clone sits a single nucleotide away, making a read error possible. V gene TRBV7-8 combines with J gene TRBJ2-1; 10 positions match TRBD2. The germline gives CDR1 SGHVS, CDR2 FQNEAQ. This CDR3 has 14 residues. The CDR3 region is CTSSSDPSGSWQFF. The CDR3 coding sequence is TGTACCAGCAGCTCCGACCCTAGCGGGAGCTGGCAGTTCTTC.

In regard to this clonotype: This could be a read error, since a much larger clone is one nucleotide away. The chain links TRBV2 to TRBJ2-5; TRBD1 agrees at 9 bases. V shed 10 bases, J shed 4 bases, and the junction held 13 bases outside the gene matches. The CDR3 is 15 amino acids. Germline V gives CDR1 SNHLY, CDR2 FYNNEI. CDR3 protein: CANSDRGNVRETQYF. CDR3 DNA sequence: TGTGCCAACAGCGACAGGGGGAATGTGCGAGAGACCCAGTACTTC.

The V and J genes are TRBV20-1 and TRBJ1-1, with 9 bases lining up with TRBD1. CDR1 and CDR2 (germline): DFQATT, SNEGSKA (reference sequence). This CDR3 spans 15 amino acids. V was pared by 6 bases and J by 6 bases, with 14 bases of the junction left unmatched. CDR3 sequence (DNA): TGCAGTGCCATTCCCGCGGACAGGGGCATGGCTGAAGCTTTCTTT. It specifies CSAIPADRGMAEAFF.

This clonotype was detected a few times. The chain couples TRBV10-3 to TRBJ2-1; D is perhaps TRBD1 (6 bases). Deletions cut 0 bases from V and 2 bases from J, with 8 bases between. The V gene's germline CDR1 is ENHRY and CDR2 SYGVKD. This CDR3 is 15 amino acids long. CDR3 nucleotides: TGTGCCATCAGTGAGTCCGAGGGGGCCTACAATGAGCAGTTCTTC. Protein: CAISESEGAYNEQFF.